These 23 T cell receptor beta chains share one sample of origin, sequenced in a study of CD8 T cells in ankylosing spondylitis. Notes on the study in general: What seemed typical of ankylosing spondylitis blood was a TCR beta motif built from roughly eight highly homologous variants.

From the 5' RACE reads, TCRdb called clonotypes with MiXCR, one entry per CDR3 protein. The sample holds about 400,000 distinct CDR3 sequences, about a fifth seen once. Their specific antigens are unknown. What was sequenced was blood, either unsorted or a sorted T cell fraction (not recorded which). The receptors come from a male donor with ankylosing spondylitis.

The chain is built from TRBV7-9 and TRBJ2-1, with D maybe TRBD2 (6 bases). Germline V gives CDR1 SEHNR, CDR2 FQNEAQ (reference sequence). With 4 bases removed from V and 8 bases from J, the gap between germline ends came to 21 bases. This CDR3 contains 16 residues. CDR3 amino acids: CASSSPREESDHEQFF. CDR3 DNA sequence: TGTGCCAGCAGCTCCCCCAGGGAGGAATCAGACCATGAGCAGTTCTTC.

The CDR3 region has the DNA TGTGCCAGCAGTGACGGAATAGGTTATGGCTACACCTTC. The encoded protein is CASSDGIGYGYTF. This chain connects TRBV6-1 to TRBJ1-2; D remains unclear. CDR1 is MNHNS, CDR2 SASEGT, per germline. Trimming stripped 3 bases from V and 5 bases from J, with 10 bases between. This CDR3 region has 13 residues.

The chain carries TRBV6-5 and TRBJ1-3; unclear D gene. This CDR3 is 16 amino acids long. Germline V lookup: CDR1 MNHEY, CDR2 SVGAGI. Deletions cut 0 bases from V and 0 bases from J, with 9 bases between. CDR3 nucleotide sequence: TGTGCCAGCAGTTACTCGGTGGCAGGCTCTGGAAACACCATATATTTT. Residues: CASSYSVAGSGNTIYF.

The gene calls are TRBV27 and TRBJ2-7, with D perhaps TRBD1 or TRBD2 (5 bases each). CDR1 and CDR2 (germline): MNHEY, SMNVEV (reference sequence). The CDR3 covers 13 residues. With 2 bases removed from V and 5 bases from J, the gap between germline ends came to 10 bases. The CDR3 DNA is TGTGCCAGCAGTTTAAAAGGGACCCACGAGCAGTACTTC. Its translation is CASSLKGTHEQYF.

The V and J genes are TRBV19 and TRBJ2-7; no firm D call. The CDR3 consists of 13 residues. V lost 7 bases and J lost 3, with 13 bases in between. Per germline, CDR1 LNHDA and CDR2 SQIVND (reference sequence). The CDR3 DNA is TGTGCCAGTAAGGCGCTCGACGGCTACGAGCAGTACTTC. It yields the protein CASKALDGYEQYF.

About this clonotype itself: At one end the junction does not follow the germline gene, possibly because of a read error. CDR3 in amino acids: CSVVYRRGLAAYELYF. DNA of the CDR3: TGCAGCGTTGTGTATAGAAGGGGACTAGCGGCCTACGAGCTGTACTTC. The chain has TRBV29-1 and TRBJ2-7; 11 bases fit TRBD2. Germline lookup yields CDR1 SQVTM and CDR2 ANQGSEA. CDR3 length equals 16 residues.

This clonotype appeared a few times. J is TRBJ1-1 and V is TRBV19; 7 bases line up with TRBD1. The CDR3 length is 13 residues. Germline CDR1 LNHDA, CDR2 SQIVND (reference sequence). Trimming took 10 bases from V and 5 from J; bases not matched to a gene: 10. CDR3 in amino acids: CATQTGRVTEAFF. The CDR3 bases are TGTGCCACACAGACAGGGCGGGTTACTGAAGCTTTCTTT.

CDR3 DNA: TGTGCCAGCAGCCAAGCTAGCGGGAGGGCCAATGAGCAGTTCTTC. Its translation: CASSQASGRANEQFF. The genes are TRBV3-1 and TRBJ2-1; 12 bases fit TRBD2. Per the germline V gene, CDR1 is LGHDT and CDR2 is YNNKEL (reference sequence). This CDR3 is 15 amino acids long. The V and J ends lost 1 base and 6 bases, in that order; junction bases with no gene match: 1.

The DNA for the CDR3 is TGTGCCAGCAGCTTCTTTCCGGCGGGAGACGCAGGGATTGTCGGGGAGCTGTTTTTT. Encoded protein: CASSFFPAGDAGIVGELFF. This chain uses TRBV11-2 with TRBJ2-2; 7 nucleotides agree with TRBD2. The germline V gene has CDR1 SGHAT and CDR2 FQNNGV. V lost 3 bases to trimming and J lost 7 bases; unmatched junction nucleotides: 20. CDR3 size: 19 residues.

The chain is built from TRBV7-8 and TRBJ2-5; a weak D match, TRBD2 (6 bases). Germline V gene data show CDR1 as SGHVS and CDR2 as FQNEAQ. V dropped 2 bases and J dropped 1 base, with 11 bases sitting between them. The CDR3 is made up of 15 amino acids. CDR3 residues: CASSLIGSGQETQYF. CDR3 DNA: TGTGCCAGCAGCTTAATTGGTAGCGGCCAAGAGACCCAGTACTTC. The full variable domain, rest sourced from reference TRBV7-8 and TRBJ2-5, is GAGVSQSPRYKVAKRGQDVALRCDPISGHVSLFWYQQALGQGPEFLTYFQNEAQLDKSGLPSDRFFAERPEGSVSTLKIQRTQQEDSAVYLCASSLIGSGQETQYFGPGTRLLVL.

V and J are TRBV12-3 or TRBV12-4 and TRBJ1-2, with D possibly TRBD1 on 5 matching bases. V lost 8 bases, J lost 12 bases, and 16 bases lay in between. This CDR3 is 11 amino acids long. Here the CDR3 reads CASSPGRGNTF. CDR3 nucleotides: TGTGCCAGCTCCCCGGGGCGGGGAAACACCTTC.

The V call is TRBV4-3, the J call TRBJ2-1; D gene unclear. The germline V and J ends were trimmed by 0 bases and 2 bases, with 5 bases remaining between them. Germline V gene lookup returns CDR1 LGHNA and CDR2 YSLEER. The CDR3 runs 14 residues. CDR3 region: CASSQDHAYNEQFF. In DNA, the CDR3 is TGCGCCAGCAGCCAAGACCACGCCTACAATGAGCAGTTCTTC.

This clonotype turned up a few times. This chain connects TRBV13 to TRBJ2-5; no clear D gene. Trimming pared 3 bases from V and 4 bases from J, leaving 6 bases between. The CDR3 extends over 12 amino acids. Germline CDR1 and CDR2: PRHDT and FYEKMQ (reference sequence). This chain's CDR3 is CASSFVTETQYF. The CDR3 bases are TGTGCCAGCAGCTTCGTTACAGAGACCCAGTACTTC.

CDR3 region: CASSYASGSSSYEQYF. CDR3 nucleotides: TGTGCCAGCAGTTATGCGTCGGGGAGCAGCTCCTACGAGCAGTACTTC. The chain joins TRBV6-2 or TRBV6-3 to TRBJ2-7, with a weak D call TRBD2 (5 bases). Trimming stripped 3 bases from V and 0 bases from J, with 15 bases between. This CDR3 has 16 residues. The germline V gene has CDR1 MNHEY and CDR2 SVGEGT.

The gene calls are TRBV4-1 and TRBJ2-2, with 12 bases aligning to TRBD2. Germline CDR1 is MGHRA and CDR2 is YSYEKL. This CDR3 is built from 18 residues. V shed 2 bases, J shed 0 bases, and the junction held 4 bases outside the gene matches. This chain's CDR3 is CASSQPRTSGANTGELFF. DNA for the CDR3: TGCGCCAGCAGCCAACCCCGGACTAGCGGGGCGAACACCGGGGAGCTGTTTTTT.

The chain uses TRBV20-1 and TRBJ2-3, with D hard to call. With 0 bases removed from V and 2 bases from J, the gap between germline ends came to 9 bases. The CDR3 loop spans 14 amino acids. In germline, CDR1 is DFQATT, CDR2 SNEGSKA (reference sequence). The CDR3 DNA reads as TGCAGTGCTAGAGATCTTGGCTACACAGATACGCAGTATTTT. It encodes CSARDLGYTDTQYF.

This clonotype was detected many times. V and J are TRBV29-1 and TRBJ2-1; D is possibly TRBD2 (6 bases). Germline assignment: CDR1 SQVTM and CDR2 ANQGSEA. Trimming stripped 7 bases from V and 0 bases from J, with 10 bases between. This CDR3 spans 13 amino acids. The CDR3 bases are TGCAGCGCGGAGGGGAGCTCCTACAATGAGCAGTTCTTC. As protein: CSAEGSSYNEQFF.

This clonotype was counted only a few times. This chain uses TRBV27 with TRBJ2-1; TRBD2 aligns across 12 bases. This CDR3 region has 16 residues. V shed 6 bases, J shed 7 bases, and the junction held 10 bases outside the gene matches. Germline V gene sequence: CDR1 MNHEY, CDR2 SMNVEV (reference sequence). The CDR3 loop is CASRTSGGWEWNEQFF. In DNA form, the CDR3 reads TGTGCCAGCAGGACTAGCGGGGGATGGGAGTGGAATGAGCAGTTCTTC.

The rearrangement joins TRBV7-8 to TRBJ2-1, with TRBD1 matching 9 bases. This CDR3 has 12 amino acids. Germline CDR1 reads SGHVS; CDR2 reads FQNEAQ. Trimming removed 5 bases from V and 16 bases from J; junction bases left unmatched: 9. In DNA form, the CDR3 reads TGTGCCAGCAGCAGTGGACAGGGGAGCTATTTCTTC. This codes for CASSSGQGSYFF.

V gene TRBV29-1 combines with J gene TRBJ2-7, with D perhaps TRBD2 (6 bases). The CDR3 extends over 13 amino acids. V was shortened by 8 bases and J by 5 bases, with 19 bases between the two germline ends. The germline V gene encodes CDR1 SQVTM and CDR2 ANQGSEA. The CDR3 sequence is CSFRQRVSNEQYF. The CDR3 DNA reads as TGCAGCTTCCGGCAGCGGGTATCCAACGAGCAGTACTTC.

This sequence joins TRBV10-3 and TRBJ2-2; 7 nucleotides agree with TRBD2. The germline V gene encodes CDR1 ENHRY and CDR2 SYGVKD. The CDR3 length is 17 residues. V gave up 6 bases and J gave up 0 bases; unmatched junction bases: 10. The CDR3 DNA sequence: TGTGCCATCAGCCCTAGCGGTAAATCGACGAACACCGGGGAGCTGTTTTTT. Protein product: CAISPSGKSTNTGELFF.

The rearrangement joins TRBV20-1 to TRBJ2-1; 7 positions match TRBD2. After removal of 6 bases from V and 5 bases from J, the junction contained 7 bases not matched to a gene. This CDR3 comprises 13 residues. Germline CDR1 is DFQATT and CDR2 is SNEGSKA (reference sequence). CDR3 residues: CSARGLPNNEQFF. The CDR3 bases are TGCAGTGCCCGGGGACTACCAAACAATGAGCAGTTCTTC.

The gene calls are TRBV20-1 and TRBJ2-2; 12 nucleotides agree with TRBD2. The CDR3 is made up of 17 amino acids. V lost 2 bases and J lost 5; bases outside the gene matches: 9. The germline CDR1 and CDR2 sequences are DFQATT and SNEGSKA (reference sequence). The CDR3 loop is CSARRLAGDLFTGELFF. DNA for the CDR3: TGCAGTGCTAGACGACTAGCGGGAGACCTTTTTACCGGGGAGCTGTTTTTT.